This T cell receptor (beta chain) is from a study of blood T cells in healthy people across ages. As for this clonotype: Its antigen is not identified.

Study observations and caveats: Versus aged donors, long-lived donors had higher diversity and more naive CD4+ cells.

Sample-barcoded 5' priming and a J-beta primer mix drove a second PCR of roughly 7 to 11 cycles. TCRdb independently ran MiXCR on the 5' RACE reads; one entry per CDR3 protein. The sample consists of 540,000 or so distinct CDR3 sequences, 27% of them appearing once. The germline CDR1 and CDR2 sequences are SGHRS and YFSETQ. V was trimmed by 2 bases and J by 8 bases, leaving 13 bases between them. This CDR3 is 14 amino acids long. Isolating PBMCs gave at least 6 million of these cells per sample. The sequence was collected from a woman aged 70-85 years in good health. Sequencing was performed on blood. The genes are TRBV5-1 and TRBJ2-2; D gene unclear. CDR3: CASSFPRATGELFF. Here the CDR3 DNA reads TGCGCCAGCAGCTTCCCAAGGGCAACTGGGGAGCTGTTTTTT.